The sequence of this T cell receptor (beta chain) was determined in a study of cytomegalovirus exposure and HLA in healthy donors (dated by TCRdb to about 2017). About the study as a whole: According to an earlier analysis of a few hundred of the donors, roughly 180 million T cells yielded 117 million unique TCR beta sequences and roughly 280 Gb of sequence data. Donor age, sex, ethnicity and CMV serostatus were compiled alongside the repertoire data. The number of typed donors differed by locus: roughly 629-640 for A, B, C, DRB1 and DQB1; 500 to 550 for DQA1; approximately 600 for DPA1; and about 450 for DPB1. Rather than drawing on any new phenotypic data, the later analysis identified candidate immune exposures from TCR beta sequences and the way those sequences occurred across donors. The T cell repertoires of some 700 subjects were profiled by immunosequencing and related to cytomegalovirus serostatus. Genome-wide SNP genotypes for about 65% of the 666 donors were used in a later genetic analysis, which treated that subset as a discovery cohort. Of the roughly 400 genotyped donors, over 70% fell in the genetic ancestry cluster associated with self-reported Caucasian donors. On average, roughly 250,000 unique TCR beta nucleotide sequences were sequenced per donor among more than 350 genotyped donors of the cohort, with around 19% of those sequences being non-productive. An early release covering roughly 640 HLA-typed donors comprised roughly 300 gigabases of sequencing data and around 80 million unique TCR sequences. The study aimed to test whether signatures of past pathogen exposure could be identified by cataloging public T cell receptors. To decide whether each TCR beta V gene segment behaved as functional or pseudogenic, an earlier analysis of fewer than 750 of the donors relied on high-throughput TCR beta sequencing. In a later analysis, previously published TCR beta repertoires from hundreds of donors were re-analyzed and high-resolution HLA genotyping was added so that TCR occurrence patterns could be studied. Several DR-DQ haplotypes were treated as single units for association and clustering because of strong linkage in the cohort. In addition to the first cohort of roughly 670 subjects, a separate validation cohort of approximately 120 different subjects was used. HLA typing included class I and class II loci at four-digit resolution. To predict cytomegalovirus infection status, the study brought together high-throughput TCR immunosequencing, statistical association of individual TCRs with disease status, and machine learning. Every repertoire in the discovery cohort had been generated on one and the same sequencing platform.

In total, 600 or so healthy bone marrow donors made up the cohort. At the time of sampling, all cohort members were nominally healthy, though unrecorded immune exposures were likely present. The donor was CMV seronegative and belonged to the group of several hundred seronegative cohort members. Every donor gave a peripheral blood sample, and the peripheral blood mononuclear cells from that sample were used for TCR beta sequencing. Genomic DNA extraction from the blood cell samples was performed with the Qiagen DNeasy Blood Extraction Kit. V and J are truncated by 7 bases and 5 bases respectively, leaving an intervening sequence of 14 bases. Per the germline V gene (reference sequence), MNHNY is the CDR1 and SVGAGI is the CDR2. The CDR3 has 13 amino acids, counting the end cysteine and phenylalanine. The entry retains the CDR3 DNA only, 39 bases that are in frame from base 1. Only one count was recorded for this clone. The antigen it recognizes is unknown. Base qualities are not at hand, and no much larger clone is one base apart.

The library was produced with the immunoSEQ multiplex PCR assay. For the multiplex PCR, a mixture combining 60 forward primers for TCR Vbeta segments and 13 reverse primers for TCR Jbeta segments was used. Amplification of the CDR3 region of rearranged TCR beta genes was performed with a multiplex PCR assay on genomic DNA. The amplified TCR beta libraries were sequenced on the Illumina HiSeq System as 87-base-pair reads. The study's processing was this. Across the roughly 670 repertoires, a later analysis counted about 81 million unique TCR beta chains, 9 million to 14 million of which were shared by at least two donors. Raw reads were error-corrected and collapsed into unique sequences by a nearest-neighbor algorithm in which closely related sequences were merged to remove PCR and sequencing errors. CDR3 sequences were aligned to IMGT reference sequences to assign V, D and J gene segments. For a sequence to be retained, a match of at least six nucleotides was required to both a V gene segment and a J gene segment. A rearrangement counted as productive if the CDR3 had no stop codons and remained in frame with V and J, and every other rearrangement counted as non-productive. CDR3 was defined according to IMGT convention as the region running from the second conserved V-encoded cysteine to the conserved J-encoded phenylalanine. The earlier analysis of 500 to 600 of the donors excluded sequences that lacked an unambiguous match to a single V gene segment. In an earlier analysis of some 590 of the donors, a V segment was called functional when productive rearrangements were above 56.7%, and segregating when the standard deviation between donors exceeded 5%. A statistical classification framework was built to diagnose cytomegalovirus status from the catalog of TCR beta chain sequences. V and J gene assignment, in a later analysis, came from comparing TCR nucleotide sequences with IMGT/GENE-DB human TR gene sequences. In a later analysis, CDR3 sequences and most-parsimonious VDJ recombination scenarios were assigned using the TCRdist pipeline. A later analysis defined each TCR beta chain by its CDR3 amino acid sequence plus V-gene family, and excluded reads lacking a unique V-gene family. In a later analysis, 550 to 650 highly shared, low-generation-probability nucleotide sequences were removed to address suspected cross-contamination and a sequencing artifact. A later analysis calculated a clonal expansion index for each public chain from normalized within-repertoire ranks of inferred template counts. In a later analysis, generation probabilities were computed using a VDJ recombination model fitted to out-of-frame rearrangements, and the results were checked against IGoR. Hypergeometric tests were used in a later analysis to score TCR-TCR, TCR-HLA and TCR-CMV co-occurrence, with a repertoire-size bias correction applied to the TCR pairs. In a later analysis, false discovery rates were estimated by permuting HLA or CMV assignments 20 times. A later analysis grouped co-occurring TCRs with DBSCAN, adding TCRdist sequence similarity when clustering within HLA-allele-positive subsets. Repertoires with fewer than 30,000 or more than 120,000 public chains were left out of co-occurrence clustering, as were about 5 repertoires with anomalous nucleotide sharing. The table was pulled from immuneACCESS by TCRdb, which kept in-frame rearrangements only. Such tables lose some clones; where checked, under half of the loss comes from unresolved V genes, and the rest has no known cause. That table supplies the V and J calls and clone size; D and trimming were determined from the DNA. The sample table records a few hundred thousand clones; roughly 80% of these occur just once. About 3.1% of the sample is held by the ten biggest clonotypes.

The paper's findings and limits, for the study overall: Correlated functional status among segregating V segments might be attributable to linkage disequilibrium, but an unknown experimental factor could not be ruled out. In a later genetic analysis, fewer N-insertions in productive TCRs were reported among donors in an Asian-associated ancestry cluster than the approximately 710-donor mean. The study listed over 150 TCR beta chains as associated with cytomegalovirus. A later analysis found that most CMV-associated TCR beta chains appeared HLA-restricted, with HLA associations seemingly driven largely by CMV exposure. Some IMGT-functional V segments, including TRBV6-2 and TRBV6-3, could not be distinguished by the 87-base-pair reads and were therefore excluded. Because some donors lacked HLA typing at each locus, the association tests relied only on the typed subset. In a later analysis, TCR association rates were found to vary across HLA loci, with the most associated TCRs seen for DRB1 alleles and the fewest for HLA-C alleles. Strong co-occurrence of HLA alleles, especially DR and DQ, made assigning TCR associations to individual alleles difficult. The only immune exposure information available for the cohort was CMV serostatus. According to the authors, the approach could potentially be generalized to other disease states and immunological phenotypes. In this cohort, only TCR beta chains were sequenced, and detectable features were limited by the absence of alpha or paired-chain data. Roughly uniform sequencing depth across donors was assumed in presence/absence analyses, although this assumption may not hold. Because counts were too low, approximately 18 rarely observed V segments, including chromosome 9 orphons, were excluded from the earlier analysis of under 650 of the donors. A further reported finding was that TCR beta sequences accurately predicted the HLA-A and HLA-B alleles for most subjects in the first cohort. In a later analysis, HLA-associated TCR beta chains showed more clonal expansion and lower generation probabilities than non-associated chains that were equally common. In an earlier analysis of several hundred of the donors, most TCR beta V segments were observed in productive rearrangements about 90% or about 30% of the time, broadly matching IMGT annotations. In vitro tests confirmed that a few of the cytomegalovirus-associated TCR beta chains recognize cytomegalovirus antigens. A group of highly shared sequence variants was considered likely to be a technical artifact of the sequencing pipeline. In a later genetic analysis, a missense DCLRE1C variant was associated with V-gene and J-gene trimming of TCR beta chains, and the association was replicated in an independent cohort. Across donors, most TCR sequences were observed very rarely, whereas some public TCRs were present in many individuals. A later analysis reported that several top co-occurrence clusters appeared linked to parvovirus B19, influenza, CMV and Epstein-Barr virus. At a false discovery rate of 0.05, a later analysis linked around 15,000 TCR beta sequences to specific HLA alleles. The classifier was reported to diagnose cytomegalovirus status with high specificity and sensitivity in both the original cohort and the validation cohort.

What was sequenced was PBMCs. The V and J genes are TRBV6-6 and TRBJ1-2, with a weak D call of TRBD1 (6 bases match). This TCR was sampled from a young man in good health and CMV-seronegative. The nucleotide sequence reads TGTGCCAGCACCCTTGGGGGGGCGTATGGCTACACCTTC. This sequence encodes CASTLGGAYGYTF.